A selection of T cell receptor beta chains follows, all from one sample in a study of OX40 agonist ivuxolimab in advanced cancers. Assay: immunoSEQ multiplex PCR; the TCRdb copy retains only in-frame clones and omits some. The sample records more than 100,000 clones, just over 90% being singletons. Sequencing used CD4+ or CD8+ T cells sorted from blood, obtained in a trial of the OX40 agonist ivuxolimab. These receptors were taken from an adult with an advanced solid tumor such as melanoma, head and neck, liver or kidney cancer. The CDR3 runs from the conserved cysteine through the conserved F or W.

j_call v_call cdr3_aa
TRBJ2-6 TRBV14 CASSQVRQPGANVLTF
TRBJ2-3 TRBV21-1 CASSDGDSTDTQYF
TRBJ2-7 TRBV27 CASSPGLSSSYEQYF
TRBJ2-3 TRBV12-5 CASGFAGYTDTQYF
TRBJ1-1 TRBV28 CASSRPPVSTEAFF
TRBJ2-2 TRBV2 CAGQTGGHGELFF
TRBJ1-1 TRBV5-4 CASSQGGNTEAFF
TRBJ2-1 TRBV6-6 CASIWTSGHEQFF
TRBJ2-1 TRBV5-6 CASHRLAGSSSYNEQFF
TRBJ2-5 TRBV9 CASSVGGGDQETQYF
TRBJ1-3 TRBV5-1 CASSLVQGGNTIYF
TRBJ1-2 TRBV30 CAWSDDQASYGYTF
TRBJ1-1 TRBV19 CASSPRLGTEAFF
TRBJ2-5 TRBV7-2 CASSLERGKETQYF
TRBJ1-1 TRBV28 CASSFQTVGNTEAFF
TRBJ2-5 TRBV5-1 CASSSPGGETQYF
. TRBV29-1 CSVAGQGPPYEQYF
TRBJ1-2 TRBV6-6 CASSSPYRDNYGYTF
TRBJ1-1 TRBV19 CASYPAMGAEAFF
TRBJ1-6 TRBV6-5 CASSYQGRWGNSPLHF
TRBJ1-2 TRBV5-1 CASSLDIGLRTRYGYTF
TRBJ2-5 TRBV18 CASSPSPAGLQETQYF
TRBJ2-5 TRBV2 CASSPGTGGRQTQYF
TRBJ2-2 TRBV15 CATSRRLENTGELFF
TRBJ1-5 TRBV19 CASSRFTQGALNQPQHF
TRBJ2-3 TRBV19 CASSIAQSTDTQYF
TRBJ2-6 TRBV6-1 CAINNSGANVLTF
TRBJ1-4 TRBV28 CASTGTEFNEKLFF
TRBJ1-1 TRBV5-6 CASSLDSTNTEAFF
TRBJ1-3 TRBV28 CASSLGQNNGNTIYF
TRBJ1-3 TRBV6-4 CASTTGGAQGHTIYF